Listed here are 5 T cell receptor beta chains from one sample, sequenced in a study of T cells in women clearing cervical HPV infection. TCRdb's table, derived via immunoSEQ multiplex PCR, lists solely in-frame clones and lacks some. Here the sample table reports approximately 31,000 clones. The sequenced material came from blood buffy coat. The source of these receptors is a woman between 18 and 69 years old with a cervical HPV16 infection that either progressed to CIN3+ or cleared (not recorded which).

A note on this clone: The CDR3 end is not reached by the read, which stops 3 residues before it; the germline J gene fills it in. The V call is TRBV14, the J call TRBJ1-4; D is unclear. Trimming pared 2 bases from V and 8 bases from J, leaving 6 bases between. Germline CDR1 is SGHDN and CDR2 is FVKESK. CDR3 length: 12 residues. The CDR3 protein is CASSQIGEKLFF. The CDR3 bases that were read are TGTGCCAGCAGCCAAATCGGGGAAAAA.

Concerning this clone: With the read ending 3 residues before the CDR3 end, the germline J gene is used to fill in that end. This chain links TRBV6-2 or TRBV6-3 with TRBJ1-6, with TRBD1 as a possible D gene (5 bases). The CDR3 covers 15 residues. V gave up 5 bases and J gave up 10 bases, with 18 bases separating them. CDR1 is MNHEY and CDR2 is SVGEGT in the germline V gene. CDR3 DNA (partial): TGTGCCAGCAGTAACCCCGGGCAGGGTGGATCACCC. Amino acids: CASSNPGQGGSP. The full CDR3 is CASSNPGQGGSPLHF.

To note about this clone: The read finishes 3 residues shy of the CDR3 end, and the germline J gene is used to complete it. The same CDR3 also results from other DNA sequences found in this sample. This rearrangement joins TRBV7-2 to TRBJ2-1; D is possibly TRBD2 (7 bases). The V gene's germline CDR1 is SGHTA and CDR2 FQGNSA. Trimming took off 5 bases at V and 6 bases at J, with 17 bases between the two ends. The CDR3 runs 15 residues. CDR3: CASSLFGGQSNEQFF. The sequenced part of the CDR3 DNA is TGTGCCAGCAGCCTATTCGGGGGGCAGAGCAATGAG.

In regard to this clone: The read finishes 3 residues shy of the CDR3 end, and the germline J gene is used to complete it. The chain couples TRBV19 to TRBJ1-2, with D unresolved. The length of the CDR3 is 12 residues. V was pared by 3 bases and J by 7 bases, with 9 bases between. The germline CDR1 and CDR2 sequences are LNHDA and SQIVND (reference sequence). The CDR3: CASSILGGGYTF. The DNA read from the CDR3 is TGTGCCAGTAGTATTCTAGGAGGTGGC.

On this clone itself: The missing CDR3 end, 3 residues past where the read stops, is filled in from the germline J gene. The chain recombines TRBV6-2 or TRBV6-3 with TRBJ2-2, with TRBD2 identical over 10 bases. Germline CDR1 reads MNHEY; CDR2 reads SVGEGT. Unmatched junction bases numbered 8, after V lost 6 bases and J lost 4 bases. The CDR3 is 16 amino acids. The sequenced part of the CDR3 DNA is TGTGCCAGCAGAAGAGCGGGGGGGCTATCCACCGGGGAG. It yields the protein CASRRAGGLSTGE. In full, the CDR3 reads CASRRAGGLSTGELFF.